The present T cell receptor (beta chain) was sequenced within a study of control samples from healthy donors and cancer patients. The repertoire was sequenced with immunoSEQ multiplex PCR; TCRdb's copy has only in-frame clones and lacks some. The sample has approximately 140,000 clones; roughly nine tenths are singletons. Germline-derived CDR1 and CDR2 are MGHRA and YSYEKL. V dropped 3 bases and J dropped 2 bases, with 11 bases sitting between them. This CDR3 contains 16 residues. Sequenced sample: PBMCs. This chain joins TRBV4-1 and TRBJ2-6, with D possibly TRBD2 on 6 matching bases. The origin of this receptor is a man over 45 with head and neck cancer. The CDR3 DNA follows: TGCGCCAGCAGCCAGGCGGGACCAGCTGGGGCCAACGTCCTGACTTTC. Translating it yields CASSQAGPAGANVLTF.